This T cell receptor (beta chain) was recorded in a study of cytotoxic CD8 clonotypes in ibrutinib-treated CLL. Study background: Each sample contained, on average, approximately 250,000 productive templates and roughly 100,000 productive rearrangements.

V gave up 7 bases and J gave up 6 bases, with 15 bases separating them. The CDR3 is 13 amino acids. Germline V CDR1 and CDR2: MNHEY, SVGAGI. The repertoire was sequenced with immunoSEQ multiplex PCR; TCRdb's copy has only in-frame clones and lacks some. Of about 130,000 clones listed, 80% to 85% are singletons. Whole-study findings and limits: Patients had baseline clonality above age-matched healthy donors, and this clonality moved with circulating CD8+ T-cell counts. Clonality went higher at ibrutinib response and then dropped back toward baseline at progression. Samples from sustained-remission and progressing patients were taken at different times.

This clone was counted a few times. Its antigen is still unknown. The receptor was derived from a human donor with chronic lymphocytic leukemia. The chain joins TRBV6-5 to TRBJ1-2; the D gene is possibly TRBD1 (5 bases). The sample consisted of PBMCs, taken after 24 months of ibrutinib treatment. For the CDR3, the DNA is TGTGCCAGCACCGAGAGAGGGGTCGATGGCTACACCTTC. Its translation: CASTERGVDGYTF.